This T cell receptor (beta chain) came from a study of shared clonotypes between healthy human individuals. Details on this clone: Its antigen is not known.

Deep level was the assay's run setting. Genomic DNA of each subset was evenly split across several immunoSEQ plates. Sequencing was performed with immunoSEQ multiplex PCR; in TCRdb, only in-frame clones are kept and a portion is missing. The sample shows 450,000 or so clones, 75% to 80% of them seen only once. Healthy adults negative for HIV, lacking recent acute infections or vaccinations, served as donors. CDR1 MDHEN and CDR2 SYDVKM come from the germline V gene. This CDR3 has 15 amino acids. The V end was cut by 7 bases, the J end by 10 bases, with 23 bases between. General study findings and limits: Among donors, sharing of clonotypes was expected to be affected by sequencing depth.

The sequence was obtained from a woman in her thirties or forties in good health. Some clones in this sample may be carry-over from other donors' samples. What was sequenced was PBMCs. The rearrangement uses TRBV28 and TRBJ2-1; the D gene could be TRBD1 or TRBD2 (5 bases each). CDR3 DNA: TGTGCCAGCAACCGCCGGGACGGACGTAGGTTGGAGCAGTTCTTC. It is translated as CASNRRDGRRLEQFF.